This entry lists 29 T cell receptor beta chains sequenced from one sample in a study of breast tumors, draining lymph nodes, adjacent tissues. MiXCR, applied by TCRdb to the multiplex PCR reads, yields one record per CDR3 protein. The sample carries some 100,000 distinct CDR3 sequences, approximately 22% recorded once. Axillary draining lymph nodes of breast cancer patients supplied the node samples. The sample consisted of axillary lymph node tissue. These receptors were taken from a female donor with breast cancer. Some clones in this sample may be carry-over from other donors' samples.

This clonotype was seen ten or more times. The gene calls are TRBV6-6 and TRBJ2-3; D possibly matches TRBD1 or TRBD2 (6 bases each). Germline V gene data show CDR1 as MNHNY and CDR2 as SVGAGI (reference sequence). Trimming stripped 2 bases from V and 3 bases from J, with 9 bases between. This CDR3 contains 14 residues. The CDR3 nucleotides read TGTGCCAGCAGTTACGAGGGGGGAACAGATACGCAGTATTTT. Its protein product is CASSYEGGTDTQYF.

Notes on this clonotype: One base away lies a much larger clone, so this may be a sequencing read error. V gene TRBV6-2 or TRBV6-3 combines with J gene TRBJ2-2; 14 positions agree with TRBD2. There are 15 residues in the CDR3. Germline assignment: CDR1 MNHEY and CDR2 SVGEGT. The J segment lost 6 bases and the V segment lost 10 bases, leaving 7 bases of the junction unmatched. CDR3 in DNA: TGTGCCAACAGACTAGCGGGAGGGCCCGCCGGGGAGCTGTTTTTT. This encodes CANRLAGGPAGELFF.

CDR3 in DNA: TGTGCCAGCAGTGAAAACCCGGGACAGGGTAGTCTTCAGTACTTC. This translates into CASSENPGQGSLQYF. This chain uses TRBV6-1 with TRBJ2-4; 9 bases align to TRBD1. V was clipped by 2 bases and J by 11 bases; unmatched bases: 10. CDR1 is MNHNS and CDR2 is SASEGT in the germline V gene. The CDR3 runs 15 residues.

At least ten counts were recorded for this clonotype. V and J are TRBV7-9 and TRBJ1-4; 7 bases are shared with TRBD1. The junction had 6 bases not matched to a gene; V was cut back by 5 bases and J by 3 bases. CDR1 and CDR2 from the germline V gene are SEHNR and FQNEAQ (reference sequence). The CDR3 runs to 15 residues. The CDR3 coding sequence is TGTGCCAGCAGCGAATACGGGACAGCTAATGAAAAACTGTTTTTT. Its translation: CASSEYGTANEKLFF.

This clonotype was picked up a small number of times. This chain connects TRBV5-1 to TRBJ2-4; D is undetermined. The CDR3 length is 15 residues. V shed 5 bases and J shed 2 bases, with 14 bases lying between them. The germline CDR1 and CDR2 sequences are SGHRS and YFSETQ. CDR3 nucleotides: TGCGCCAGCAGTATGGTGGCCGGGTCCAAAAACATTCAGTACTTC. Translation: CASSMVAGSKNIQYF.

Points on this clonotype: This could be a read error, since a much larger clone is one nucleotide away. The gene calls are TRBV6-1 and TRBJ2-7; 7 nucleotides agree with TRBD2. Germline V CDR1 and CDR2: MNHNS, SASEGT. Trimming cost V 7 bases and J 2 bases; bases outside gene matches: 11. The CDR3 covers 15 residues. The CDR3 DNA follows: TGTGCCAGCACCTACCTACAAGCGGGACCCTACGAGCAGTACTTC. Translating gives CASTYLQAGPYEQYF.

The sample holds many counts of this clonotype. The chain recombines TRBV15 with TRBJ2-7; TRBD2 might be the D (5 bases). There are 16 residues in the CDR3. The germline gives CDR1 LNHNV, CDR2 YYDKDF (reference sequence). Trimming left V 0 bases short and J 5 bases short, with 17 bases between. CDR3: CATSRERLGSHDEQYF. DNA of the CDR3: TGTGCCACCAGCAGAGAGCGCCTGGGGAGCCATGACGAGCAGTACTTC.

In this sample, this clonotype turned up many times. V is TRBV5-1 and J is TRBJ2-1; D is possibly TRBD1 or TRBD2 (5 bases each). V was cut by 0 bases and J by 9 bases, with 10 bases left in between. The CDR3 runs 13 residues. The germline CDR1 and CDR2 sequences are SGHRS and YFSETQ. CDR3 sequence (DNA): TGCGCCAGCAGCTTGGGGGGGAAGGCTGAGCAGTTCTTC. This encodes CASSLGGKAEQFF.

This clonotype appeared many times. The chain employs TRBV10-3 and TRBJ1-4; 8 positions agree with TRBD1. This CDR3 has 15 residues. Trimming at V came to 0 bases and at J to 8 bases, leaving 5 bases not matched to a gene. Germline CDR1 is ENHRY and CDR2 is SYGVKD. CDR3 nucleotide sequence: TGTGCCATCAGTGAGTCTGGGACAGGCCAAGAAAAACTGTTTTTT. Translating gives CAISESGTGQEKLFF.

This clonotype was seen many times. V usage is TRBV2 and J usage is TRBJ2-7, with 7 bases identical to TRBD2. The CDR3 has 14 amino acids. The V gene end was trimmed by 4 bases and the J gene end by 4 bases; junction bases not matched to a gene: 7. Germline V gives CDR1 SNHLY, CDR2 FYNNEI. The CDR3 loop reads CASSAAGVGYEQYF. In nucleotides, the CDR3 is TGTGCCAGCAGTGCGGCGGGAGTTGGGTACGAGCAGTACTTC.

This clonotype was detected ten times or more. The chain has TRBV7-8 and TRBJ2-7; D is ambiguous. The CDR3 length is 12 residues. V was clipped by 5 bases and J by 0 bases, with 5 bases between them. Germline V CDR1 and CDR2: SGHVS, FQNEAQ. CDR3 amino acids: CASSPRSYEQYF. The DNA of the CDR3 is TGTGCCAGCAGCCCCCGCTCCTACGAGCAGTACTTC. The variable domain in full, completed from reference TRBV7-8 and TRBJ2-7, reads GAGVSQSPRYKVAKRGQDVALRCDPISGHVSLFWYQQALGQGPEFLTYFQNEAQLDKSGLPSDRFFAERPEGSVSTLKIQRTQQEDSAVYLCASSPRSYEQYFGPGTRLTVT.

The table lists this clonotype with many counts. This chain links TRBV20-1 with TRBJ1-4, with TRBD1 matching over 8 bases. The J segment lost 8 bases and the V segment lost 2 bases, leaving 4 bases of the junction unmatched. The CDR3 consists of 13 residues. Looked up from germline, CDR1 is DFQATT and CDR2 is SNEGSKA (reference sequence). This CDR3 is CSARSAGGEKLFF. CDR3 DNA sequence: TGCAGTGCTAGATCGGCAGGGGGCGAAAAACTGTTTTTT.

This clonotype was recorded at least ten times. The V and J genes are TRBV24-1 and TRBJ2-7, with TRBD1 as a possible D gene (6 bases). V was shortened by 4 bases and J by 4 bases, with 7 bases between the two germline ends. The CDR3 contains 12 residues. Germline V gene data show CDR1 as KGHDR and CDR2 as SFDVKD. The CDR3 nucleotides are TGTGCCACCAGTGAGCAGGGGTACGAGCAGTACTTC. As protein: CATSEQGYEQYF.

To note about this clonotype: A much larger clone differs by one base, so this may be a read error. The CDR3 end shows no conserved phenylalanine or tryptophan, and so a read error is likely. The chain couples TRBV7-2 to TRBJ2-1; D unclear. There are 14 residues in the CDR3. The V end was cut by 0 bases, the J end by 8 bases, with 11 bases between. Germline loops: CDR1 SGHTA, CDR2 FQGNSA. The CDR3 loop reads CASSLALGADEQFL. DNA of the CDR3: TGTGCCAGCAGCTTAGCGTTAGGTGCTGATGAGCAGTTCCTC.

This clonotype came up a few times. The chain carries TRBV27 and TRBJ1-4, with TRBD1 matching over 7 bases. The CDR3 has 15 residues. J was trimmed by 3 bases and V by 6 bases; bases with no gene match: 7. CDR1 is MNHEY, CDR2 SMNVEV, per germline (reference sequence). The CDR3 here is CASRTGVKANEKLFF. CDR3 DNA: TGTGCCAGCAGAACAGGGGTGAAGGCTAATGAAAAACTGTTTTTT.

This clonotype was detected ten times or more. CDR3 DNA: TGTGCCACCAGTGATGGACAGGGTACTGGCTACACCTTC. Its translation: CATSDGQGTGYTF. The J gene is TRBJ1-2, the V gene TRBV24-1; TRBD1 agrees at 8 bases. The V gene's germline CDR1 is KGHDR and CDR2 SFDVKD. With V trimmed by 3 bases and J by 7 bases, 3 bases remained unmatched. The CDR3 loop spans 13 amino acids.

This clonotype was detected ten times or more. J is TRBJ2-7 and V is TRBV4-2, with 9 nucleotides matching TRBD2. Trimming took 3 bases from V and 7 from J; bases not matched to a gene: 13. The CDR3 totals 16 residues. CDR1 and CDR2 from the germline V gene are LGHNA and YNFKEQ. The chain's CDR3 is CASSQEPGTSSWEQYF. For the CDR3, the DNA is TGTGCCAGCAGCCAGGAACCCGGGACTAGCTCCTGGGAGCAGTACTTC.

At least ten counts were recorded for this clonotype. V gene TRBV10-1 combines with J gene TRBJ2-3; TRBD2 matches 15 bases. The J segment lost 2 bases and the V segment lost 5 bases, leaving 8 bases of the junction unmatched. The germline V gene encodes CDR1 WNHNN and CDR2 SYGVQD (reference sequence). The CDR3 loop spans 18 amino acids. The CDR3 DNA follows: TGCGCCAGCAGTTCCGGACTAGCGGGGGGGCCTAACACAGATACGCAGTATTTT. Amino acids: CASSSGLAGGPNTDTQYF.

This clonotype was seen many times. V gene TRBV28 combines with J gene TRBJ1-6, with 10 bases fitting TRBD1. V shed 2 bases, J shed 9 bases, and the junction held 1 base outside the gene matches. The CDR3 contains 14 residues. In germline, CDR1 is MDHEN, CDR2 SYDVKM. CDR3 nucleotide sequence: TGTGCCAGCAGTTTAGGGACAGGGGCTTCACCCCTCCACTTT. Protein product: CASSLGTGASPLHF.

About this clonotype: A much larger clonotype is one base distant, so this may be a read error. J is TRBJ2-3 and V is TRBV9; 8 positions match TRBD2. CDR3 length equals 14 residues. CDR1 SGDLS and CDR2 YYNGEE come from the germline V gene. CDR3 loop: CASSPAYGRGTQCF. In nucleotides, the CDR3 is TGTGCCAGCAGCCCCGCGTACGGGAGGGGTACGCAGTGTTTT.

J is TRBJ2-7 and V is TRBV7-9, with 11 bases identical to TRBD2. CDR1 and CDR2 (germline): SEHNR, FQNEAQ (reference sequence). The V segment lost 1 base and the J segment 6 bases; nucleotides outside the gene matches: 11. The CDR3 sequence is 17 residues long. CDR3 sequence reads: CASSLDVPSGRIGEQYF. CDR3 DNA: TGTGCCAGCAGCTTAGATGTGCCTAGCGGGAGGATAGGCGAGCAGTACTTC.

This clonotype has ten or more counts. The V call is TRBV6-1, the J call TRBJ2-3; D is perhaps TRBD2 (5 bases). The CDR3 contains 13 residues. V lost 7 bases, J lost 5 bases, and 13 bases lay in between. Germline V lookup: CDR1 MNHNS, CDR2 SASEGT. The CDR3 here is CASTRGDRDTQYF. DNA of the CDR3: TGTGCCAGCACCCGGGGAGATAGAGATACGCAGTATTTT.

This clonotype was detected a few times. The V call is TRBV4-1, the J call TRBJ2-1, with a tentative D call TRBD2 (6 bases). There are 19 residues in the CDR3. Germline V CDR1 and CDR2: MGHRA, YSYEKL. V was shortened by 1 base and J by 0 bases, with 19 bases between the two germline ends. The CDR3 spells CASSQGKVSGLSSYNEQFF. The CDR3 DNA is TGCGCCAGCAGCCAAGGCAAGGTGAGCGGGCTGAGCTCCTACAATGAGCAGTTCTTC.

As concerns this clonotype: Given the absence of the conserved phenylalanine or tryptophan at the CDR3 end, a read error is likely. This chain uses TRBV5-8 with TRBJ2-7; D might be TRBD1 (5 bases). The germline V and J ends were trimmed by 1 base and 1 base, with 9 bases remaining between them. This CDR3 is 14 amino acids long. Germline-derived CDR1 and CDR2 are SGHTS and YDEGEE. In DNA, the CDR3 is TGTGCCAGCAGCTTGAGGGGTTGGTCCTACGAGCAGTACCTC. Amino acids: CASSLRGWSYEQYL.

This clonotype came up many times. The chain is built from TRBV11-2 and TRBJ2-3; TRBD1 or TRBD2 may be the D gene (5 bases each). The V and J ends lost 5 bases and 2 bases respectively, with 17 bases between them. The CDR3 spans 16 residues. Germline CDR1 SGHAT, CDR2 FQNNGV. For the CDR3, the DNA is TGTGCCAGCAGCCCCCTGGGGCTAGCTATCACAGATACGCAGTATTTT. Its translation: CASSPLGLAITDTQYF.

CDR3 sequence (DNA): TGTGCCAGCAGCCCACGGACAGGGGGCACAGATACGCAGTATTTT. Amino acids: CASSPRTGGTDTQYF. The V gene is TRBV13, the J gene TRBJ2-3, with 9 bases aligning to TRBD1. V shed 5 bases, J shed 1 base, and the junction held 4 bases outside the gene matches. The CDR3 has 15 amino acids. Germline CDR1 is PRHDT and CDR2 is FYEKMQ (reference sequence).

This clonotype was observed at least ten times. V is TRBV28 and J is TRBJ1-5; D unresolved. Germline V gene sequence: CDR1 MDHEN, CDR2 SYDVKM. The CDR3 contains 14 residues. V lost 4 bases and J lost 4, with 11 bases in between. DNA for the CDR3: TGTGCCAGCAGTTCTCCGGGAACAAATCAGCCCCAGCATTTT. The encoded protein is CASSSPGTNQPQHF.

This clonotype was observed at least ten times. V is TRBV6-6 and J is TRBJ2-1; 11 bases line up with TRBD2. The CDR3 spans 15 residues. Germline V gene lookup returns CDR1 MNHNY and CDR2 SVGAGI (reference sequence). The V and J ends lost 6 bases and 4 bases, in that order; junction bases with no gene match: 5. The CDR3 bases are TGTGCCAGCAGGGAACTAGCGGGGGTTTACAATGAGCAGTTCTTC. Residues: CASRELAGVYNEQFF.

The CDR3 bases are TGTGCCAGCAGCCAATTGGGGGGTTACAATGAGCAGTTCTTC. Protein sequence: CASSQLGGYNEQFF. The chain joins TRBV4-2 to TRBJ2-1; D is possibly TRBD2 (6 bases). In germline, CDR1 is LGHNA, CDR2 YNFKEQ. The CDR3 spans 14 residues. The V end lost 2 bases, the J end lost 4 bases, and 9 bases lay between the germline ends.